What follows are 9 T cell receptor beta chains derived from one specimen sequenced in a study of blood T cell repertoires in COVID-19. Sequencing was performed with immunoSEQ multiplex PCR; in TCRdb, only in-frame clones are kept and a portion is missing. The table shows roughly 150,000 clones, with about 85% occurring only once. The sequenced sample consisted of PBMCs or T cells enriched from blood (not recorded which). All receptors come from a woman between 40 and 55 years old with acute COVID-19.

This sequence joins TRBV9 and TRBJ1-4; 7 nucleotides align to TRBD1. The V segment lost 2 bases and the J segment 4 bases; nucleotides outside the gene matches: 11. In germline, CDR1 is SGDLS, CDR2 YYNGEE. The CDR3 is 17 amino acids. The CDR3 nucleotides read TGTGCCAGCAGCGTGGGGACAGCGCAGGGGGGTAATGAAAAACTGTTTTTT. Translation gives CASSVGTAQGGNEKLFF.

This chain uses TRBV3-1 (or the pseudogene TRBV3-2) with TRBJ2-2; TRBD2 is a possible D gene (6 bases). V lost 6 bases to trimming and J lost 1 base, with 12 bases between them. The CDR3 loop spans 15 amino acids. The germline gives CDR1 LGHDT, CDR2 YNNKEL (reference sequence). The CDR3, as DNA: TGTGCCAGCAGGAATAGCGGAATGAACACCGGGGAGCTGTTTTTT. Its translation is CASRNSGMNTGELFF.

The chain is built from TRBV7-3 and TRBJ2-3, with 15 bases lining up with TRBD2. The CDR3 contains 21 residues. With 4 bases clipped from V and 1 base from J, the junction kept 15 bases outside the gene matches. CDR1 SGHTA and CDR2 FQGTGA come from the germline V gene. The CDR3 DNA follows: TGTGCCAGCAGCTACCAGTCCCCTTGGACTAGCGGGAGGGCCGGCACAGATACGCAGTATTTT. It encodes CASSYQSPWTSGRAGTDTQYF.

The chain uses TRBV5-5 and TRBJ1-5, with 8 bases aligning to TRBD1. Germline V lookup: CDR1 SGHKS, CDR2 YYEKEE (reference sequence). The CDR3 runs to 15 residues. Trimming at V came to 4 bases and at J to 5 bases, leaving 8 bases not matched to a gene. The CDR3 sequence: CASSRTGGRDQPQHF. The CDR3 bases are TGTGCCAGCAGCCGTACAGGGGGAAGGGATCAGCCCCAGCATTTT.

This chain connects TRBV7-8 to TRBJ1-2; unclear D gene. CDR1 and CDR2 from the germline V gene are SGHVS and FQNEAQ. The CDR3 spans 14 residues. The germline V and J ends were trimmed by 0 bases and 3 bases, with 8 bases remaining between them. CDR3: CASSLAAGDYGYTF. CDR3 nucleotide sequence: TGTGCCAGCAGCTTAGCGGCGGGTGACTATGGCTACACCTTC.

This chain uses TRBV5-1 with TRBJ2-2; TRBD2 matches at 8 bases. The germline gives CDR1 SGHRS, CDR2 YFSETQ. The CDR3 loop spans 16 amino acids. V lost 4 bases and J lost 1; bases outside the gene matches: 6. This CDR3 is CASSLLADQNTGELFF. CDR3 DNA: TGCGCCAGCAGCCTACTAGCGGACCAGAACACCGGGGAGCTGTTTTTT. Based on the CDR3 plus reference TRBV5-1 and TRBJ2-2, the full variable domain is KAGVTQTPRYLIKTRGQQVTLSCSPISGHRSVSWYQQTPGQGLQFLFEYFSETQRNKGNFPGRFSGRQFSNSRSEMNVSTLELGDSALYLCASSLLADQNTGELFFGEGSRLTVL.

V is TRBV9 and J is TRBJ1-2; tentative D call: TRBD1 (6 bases). The CDR3 is 17 amino acids. Trimming took off 5 bases at V and 1 base at J, with 21 bases between the two ends. Germline CDR1 and CDR2: SGDLS and YYNGEE. As DNA, the CDR3 is TGTGCCAGCAGTGTTTCCTCCTCGACAGGTCTTAACTATGGCTACACCTTC. Translating it yields CASSVSSSTGLNYGYTF.

The genes are TRBV6-1 and TRBJ1-1; D might be TRBD1 (5 bases). The CDR3 runs 16 residues. V was cut by 2 bases and J by 3 bases, with 16 bases left in between. The germline CDR1 and CDR2 sequences are MNHNS and SASEGT. The CDR3 spells CASSETGRVPHTEAFF. The CDR3 bases are TGTGCCAGCAGTGAAACGGGCAGGGTCCCGCACACTGAAGCTTTCTTT.

The CDR3 sequence is CASSLGFGTARDGYTF. In DNA, the CDR3 is TGTGCCAGCAGCTTAGGGTTCGGGACAGCTCGGGATGGCTACACCTTC. The chain recombines TRBV7-8 with TRBJ1-2, with 7 bases fitting TRBD1. V lost 1 base to trimming and J lost 6 bases; unmatched junction nucleotides: 11. The CDR3 extends over 16 amino acids. Germline V lookup: CDR1 SGHVS, CDR2 FQNEAQ.